This T cell receptor (beta chain) is from a study of memory B cells and T cells in multiple sclerosis (dated 2018 in TCRdb). With regard to the full study: In multiple sclerosis patients, the study set the TCR beta repertoires of autoproliferating peripheral T cells against those of T cells infiltrating brain lesions. A couple of multiple sclerosis patients were included in the TCR sequencing because brain lesions obtained at autopsy or brain-infiltrating cells obtained from biopsy were available for them.

After CFSE-labeled PBMCs were cultured without any stimulus, the autoproliferating (CFSEdim) and non-proliferating (CFSEhi) T cell fractions were each sequenced on their own. A total of some 50 million CFSE-labeled PBMCs were cultured for less than 8 days without stimulus, and replicate wells were then pooled. Labeling of PBMCs used 0.5 to 0.65 uM CFSE, and the cells were then grown in serum-free AIM-V medium with no exogenous stimuli added. PBMCs were isolated by Ficoll density gradient centrifugation and cryopreserved before use. Live 7-AAD-negative cells were sorted on a FACSAria III, washed with PBS, and frozen at -80 degrees C as dry pellets. There are 14 amino acids in the CDR3, from cysteine to phenylalanine inclusive. Left in the record is the CDR3 DNA by itself, 42 bases read in frame from the first base. V is reduced by 6 bases and J by 2 bases, leaving a spacing of 13 bases between them. For CDR1 and CDR2, the germline V gene (reference sequence) lists WNHNN and SYGVQD.

The immunoSEQ Platform was used to amplify TCRbeta CDR3 regions from extracted genomic DNA. Multiplex PCR, high-throughput sequencing and a vendor bioinformatics pipeline were brought together in the immunoSEQ assay. As for the authors' bioinformatics: After discarding non-productive sequences and any CDR3s under 4 amino acids in length, clonotype frequencies were recalculated for each sample. Shared clonotypes were identified in immunoSEQ Analyzer 2.0 as identical CDR3 amino acid, V gene and J gene sequences. Repertoire overlap was normalized by dividing shared clonotype counts by the product of both clone-set sizes, with the result scaled by 1000 into arbitrary units. TCRdb re-hosts the immuneACCESS table, in-frame sequences only. Its copies lack some clones; in the studies checked, an unresolved V gene accounts for under half of them, and the cause for the rest is not known. V and J calls and clone size are copied from that table; D and trimming were computed from the DNA. The table for this sample lists about 45,000 clones; about 80% of them were counted only once. About 1.1% of the sample is taken by the ten largest.

A remark on this clone: No cognate antigen has been identified for it. No base qualities exist here, and no much larger clone lies one base off it.

Findings and caveats that apply to the study as a whole: Because clone-set sizes differed between compartments, counts of shared clonotypes were influenced and normalization was required.

The receptor was derived from a human donor with multiple sclerosis. The source material was PBMCs from blood kept in culture. This sequence uses TRBV10-1 and TRBJ1-1, with TRBD1 perhaps the D gene, on 5 matching bases. The CDR3 is CASSSDISNTEAFF. The DNA sequence is as follows: TGCGCCAGCAGCTCGGACATTTCCAACACTGAAGCTTTCTTT.